This entry lists 30 T cell receptor beta chains sequenced from one sample in a study of CD8+ T cells in alopecia areata. Extracted from the samples, RNA was reverse transcribed into cDNA to serve as the sequencing template. Data came from immunoSEQ multiplex PCR; TCRdb stores just in-frame clones and leaves some out. The repertoire consists of over 70,000 clones, with about 71% occurring once and the leading ten covering roughly a quarter. Treatment meaning: oral pan-JAK inhibitor, 5-10 mg twice daily. The sample was CD8+ T cells sorted from blood, taken at week 24, from a patient treated with tofacitinib. All receptors derive from a human donor with alopecia areata.

The genes are TRBV13 and TRBJ1-4, with D unclear. The germline gives CDR1 PRHDT, CDR2 FYEKMQ (reference sequence). The CDR3 runs to 15 residues. The V and J ends lost 6 bases and 7 bases respectively, with 18 bases between them. The CDR3 reads CASSLSAALGEKLFF. In DNA, the CDR3 is TGTGCCAGCAGTTTATCAGCAGCCCTGGGTGAAAAACTGTTTTTT.

This clone was counted once. The chain recombines TRBV9 with TRBJ1-3, with a tentative D call TRBD1 (6 bases). With 3 bases removed from V and 4 bases from J, the gap between germline ends came to 17 bases. The CDR3 runs to 16 residues. CDR1 is SGDLS and CDR2 is YYNGEE in the germline V gene. This chain's CDR3 is CASSEQGTMYGNTIYF. CDR3 bases: TGTGCCAGCAGCGAACAGGGTACGATGTACGGAAACACCATATATTTT. The complete variable domain, with remaining parts taken from reference TRBV9 and TRBJ1-3, reads DSGVTQTPKHLITATGQRVTLRCSPRSGDLSVYWYQQSLDQGLQFLIQYYNGEERAKGNILERFSAQQFPDLHSELNLSSLELGDSALYFCASSEQGTMYGNTIYFGEGSWLTVV.

The chain employs TRBV30 and TRBJ2-7, with TRBD1 as a possible D gene (5 bases). The CDR3 covers 14 residues. Trimming took 4 bases from V and 0 from J, leaving 13 bases between them. CDR1 is GTSNPN, CDR2 SVGIG, per germline (reference sequence). DNA of the CDR3: TGTGCCTGGACCAAAGGGGCAGTCTCCTACGAGCAGTACTTC. Translation gives CAWTKGAVSYEQYF.

V and J are TRBV29-1 and TRBJ2-7, with a possible D match to TRBD1 (6 bases). V gave up 5 bases and J gave up 2 bases, with 10 bases separating them. Germline assignment: CDR1 SQVTM and CDR2 ANQGSEA. This CDR3 is 12 amino acids long. The CDR3 DNA is TGCAGCGTTCGGGACACAACCTACGAGCAGTACTTC. Its protein product is CSVRDTTYEQYF.

This clone was picked up one time. V is TRBV7-2 and J is TRBJ1-5, with 7 positions matching TRBD1. CDR1 is SGHTA and CDR2 is FQGNSA in the germline V gene. Unmatched junction bases numbered 4, after V lost 3 bases and J lost 2 bases. The CDR3 runs to 15 residues. The CDR3 DNA follows: TGTGCCAGCAGCTTGACAGGGCCGGGCAATCAGCCCCAGCATTTT. Translating it yields CASSLTGPGNQPQHF.

The chain joins TRBV9 to TRBJ2-3, with D unclear. This CDR3 has 14 residues. CDR1 is SGDLS and CDR2 is YYNGEE in the germline V gene. Deletions cut 0 bases from V and 4 bases from J, with 9 bases between. CDR3 sequence reads: CASSVEEPPDTQYF. CDR3 coding DNA: TGTGCCAGCAGCGTAGAGGAACCGCCAGATACGCAGTATTTT.

The table lists this clone with a few counts. In DNA, the CDR3 is TGTGCCAGCAGTTACCGGGTGGAGGGCAATCAGCCCCAGCATTTT. Residues: CASSYRVEGNQPQHF. V and J are TRBV6-5 and TRBJ1-5; D gene uncertain. There are 15 residues in the CDR3. The V end lost 2 bases, the J end lost 2 bases, and 10 bases lay between the germline ends. Per germline, CDR1 MNHEY and CDR2 SVGAGI.

The chain uses TRBV25-1 and TRBJ1-1, with TRBD1 matching 10 bases. Trimming at V came to 4 bases and at J to 1 base, leaving 9 bases not matched to a gene. CDR1 is MGHDK, CDR2 SYGVNS, per germline. The CDR3 loop spans 17 amino acids. The CDR3 spells CASSVYPGTGANTEAFF. For the CDR3, the DNA is TGTGCCAGCAGTGTTTACCCCGGGACAGGGGCGAACACTGAAGCTTTCTTT.

This chain connects TRBV10-3 to TRBJ2-1; D gene uncertain. Germline CDR1 and CDR2: ENHRY and SYGVKD. Trimming removed 6 bases at V and 8 bases at J, with 8 bases between. This CDR3 has 11 amino acids. The CDR3 sequence is CAIRAADEQFF. CDR3 sequence (DNA): TGTGCCATCAGAGCCGCCGATGAGCAGTTCTTC.

This sequence joins TRBV7-8 and TRBJ1-4; D possibly corresponds to TRBD1 (6 bases). CDR3 size: 14 residues. CDR1 is SGHVS, CDR2 FQNEAQ, per germline. The germline V and J ends were trimmed by 4 bases and 5 bases, with 11 bases remaining between them. The CDR3 region is CASSSAGENEKLFF. The DNA of the CDR3 is TGTGCCAGCAGCTCAGCAGGGGAGAATGAAAAACTGTTTTTT.

The genes are TRBV4-2 and TRBJ1-1; D is perhaps TRBD1 (5 bases). The CDR3 sequence is 13 residues long. V lost 1 base and J lost 11, with 14 bases in between. Germline CDR1 and CDR2: LGHNA and YNFKEQ. The CDR3 spells CASSQGVAGDAFF. CDR3 DNA: TGTGCCAGCAGCCAAGGAGTGGCCGGGGACGCTTTCTTT.

The chain combines TRBV14 with TRBJ1-1; D remains ambiguous. Germline V gene data show CDR1 as SGHDN and CDR2 as FVKESK. The CDR3 consists of 13 residues. Trimming removed 0 bases at V and 10 bases at J, with 12 bases between. The CDR3 DNA is TGTGCCAGCAGCCAAGATCTTCCCGGGGTAGCTTTCTTT. Its protein is CASSQDLPGVAFF.

Only one count was recorded for this clone. The chain recombines TRBV7-9 with TRBJ2-5; the match to TRBD2 covers 11 bases. The CDR3 length is 15 residues. V shed 3 bases, J shed 1 base, and the junction held 1 base outside the gene matches. Germline-derived CDR1 and CDR2 are SEHNR and FQNEAQ (reference sequence). The CDR3 spells CASSFLAGGQETQYF. The CDR3 region has the DNA TGTGCCAGCAGCTTCCTAGCGGGAGGCCAAGAGACCCAGTACTTC.

A remark on this clone: A read error is possible here, since a much larger clone lies one base away. The same CDR3 is also encoded by other DNA sequences in this sample. The chain uses TRBV4-2 and TRBJ2-2; no clear D gene. CDR1 is LGHNA and CDR2 is YNFKEQ in the germline V gene. V lost 3 bases and J lost 4, with 6 bases in between. This CDR3 region has 13 residues. CDR3 bases: TGTGCCAGCAGCCAGACGACCACCGGGGAGCTGTTTTTT. Protein: CASSQTTTGELFF.

The V and J genes are TRBV27 and TRBJ2-3; D gene ambiguous. The CDR3 spans 16 residues. Germline V gene sequence: CDR1 MNHEY, CDR2 SMNVEV (reference sequence). The V and J ends lost 5 bases and 1 base respectively, with 16 bases between them. The CDR3 DNA reads as TGTGCCAGCAGTCCAGGACCCGTTTATCGCACAGATACGCAGTATTTT. Protein product: CASSPGPVYRTDTQYF.

This clone was seen only a few times. The V call is TRBV4-1, the J call TRBJ1-5; 9 bases line up with TRBD1. The CDR3 loop spans 18 amino acids. CDR1 is MGHRA and CDR2 is YSYEKL in the germline V gene. The V gene end was trimmed by 0 bases and the J gene end by 0 bases; junction bases not matched to a gene: 6. CDR3 in amino acids: CASSQEQGAAYSNQPQHF. In DNA form, the CDR3 reads TGCGCCAGCAGCCAAGAACAGGGGGCGGCGTATAGCAATCAGCCCCAGCATTTT.

This chain uses TRBV27 with TRBJ2-3, with 7 bases lining up with TRBD1. The germline CDR1 and CDR2 sequences are MNHEY and SMNVEV (reference sequence). V was clipped by 3 bases and J by 1 base; unmatched bases: 1. This CDR3 has 14 amino acids. In nucleotides, the CDR3 is TGTGCCAGCAGTTTCGGACAGGGCACAGATACGCAGTATTTT. Translation: CASSFGQGTDTQYF.

The rearrangement joins TRBV7-2 to TRBJ2-7; 12 positions agree with TRBD2. The germline gives CDR1 SGHTA, CDR2 FQGNSA. Trimming at V came to 6 bases and at J to 2 bases, leaving 8 bases not matched to a gene. The CDR3 is made up of 16 amino acids. CDR3 coding DNA: TGTGCCAGCAGTACTGGGACTAGCGGGTTTCCCTACGAGCAGTACTTC. Translated, it gives CASSTGTSGFPYEQYF.

This clone was detected many times. V and J are TRBV28 and TRBJ2-3, with 7 bases lining up with TRBD2. This CDR3 is built from 15 residues. The germline CDR1 and CDR2 sequences are MDHEN and SYDVKM. J was trimmed by 1 base and V by 4 bases; bases with no gene match: 5. The CDR3 sequence is CASSSSGEGTDTQYF. The CDR3 DNA reads as TGTGCCAGCAGTTCTAGCGGAGAAGGCACAGATACGCAGTATTTT.

The chain joins TRBV4-3 to TRBJ2-7; D is ambiguous. Trimming took 0 bases from V and 0 from J, leaving 12 bases between them. Germline loops: CDR1 LGHNA, CDR2 YSLEER. There are 16 residues in the CDR3. The CDR3 DNA follows: TGCGCCAGCAGCCAAGATATGGGGTTAAGCTCCTACGAGCAGTACTTC. This sequence encodes CASSQDMGLSSYEQYF.

The CDR3 region has the DNA TGCGCCAGCAGCTTATCGCAGGGGGCGATAATCTATGGCTACACCTTC. This sequence encodes CASSLSQGAIIYGYTF. V is TRBV5-1 and J is TRBJ1-2; the match to TRBD1 covers 8 bases. After removal of 2 bases from V and 4 bases from J, the junction contained 10 bases not matched to a gene. This CDR3 has 16 residues. The germline CDR1 and CDR2 sequences are SGHRS and YFSETQ.

V usage is TRBV7-2 and J usage is TRBJ2-3, with TRBD2 matching 15 bases. The CDR3 sequence is 17 residues long. Germline values: CDR1 SGHTA, CDR2 FQGNSA. V was pared by 5 bases and J by 2 bases, with 5 bases of the junction left unmatched. In DNA, the CDR3 is TGTGCCAGCAGCGACGGGACTAGCGGGGGGATCACAGATACGCAGTATTTT. It specifies CASSDGTSGGITDTQYF.

This chain joins TRBV5-6 and TRBJ2-5; D is perhaps TRBD1 (6 bases). V gave up 4 bases and J gave up 0 bases, with 13 bases separating them. This CDR3 has 15 amino acids. Germline CDR1 is SGHDT and CDR2 is YYEEEE. CDR3 nucleotides: TGTGCCAGCAGCCACGGGACACCTTACCAAGAGACCCAGTACTTC. This translates into CASSHGTPYQETQYF.

The chain combines TRBV7-2 with TRBJ2-1, with D tentatively TRBD1 (6 bases). CDR3 length equals 15 residues. Looked up from germline, CDR1 is SGHTA and CDR2 is FQGNSA. Trimming took 5 bases from V and 4 from J, leaving 15 bases between them. This CDR3 is CASSPRTDLYNEQFF. The CDR3 nucleotides read TGTGCCAGCAGCCCGAGGACAGACCTGTACAATGAGCAGTTCTTC.

The V gene is TRBV27, the J gene TRBJ2-5; 8 bases map to TRBD2. Germline CDR1 and CDR2: MNHEY and SMNVEV (reference sequence). Unmatched junction bases numbered 2, after V lost 3 bases and J lost 2 bases. This CDR3 contains 14 residues. Written as DNA, the CDR3 is TGTGCCAGCAGTTTTAGCGGGGCGCAAGAGACCCAGTACTTC. Translated, it gives CASSFSGAQETQYF.

The gene calls are TRBV7-2 and TRBJ1-5; unclear D gene. Deletions cut 3 bases from V and 6 bases from J, with 15 bases between. Germline V gene sequence: CDR1 SGHTA, CDR2 FQGNSA. The CDR3 extends over 15 amino acids. The CDR3 region has the DNA TGTGCCAGCAGCTTGTTGGGGAGTAAAGGTCAGCCCCAGCATTTT. This translates into CASSLLGSKGQPQHF.

This chain connects TRBV19 to TRBJ1-1; D possibly corresponds to TRBD1 (5 bases). Trimming took off 6 bases at V and 7 bases at J, with 15 bases between the two ends. This CDR3 is 13 amino acids long. The germline gives CDR1 LNHDA, CDR2 SQIVND (reference sequence). This CDR3 is CASSLTGAREAFF. In DNA, the CDR3 is TGTGCCAGTAGCCTTACAGGCGCCCGTGAAGCTTTCTTT.

V is TRBV25-1 and J is TRBJ2-1; no reliable D call. The CDR3 totals 18 residues. V dropped 3 bases and J dropped 0 bases, with 18 bases sitting between them. CDR1 is MGHDK and CDR2 is SYGVNS in the germline V gene. In DNA form, the CDR3 reads TGTGCCAGCAGTGATGGTGGCGTGGCGGCAAGCTCCTACAATGAGCAGTTCTTC. Its translation is CASSDGGVAASSYNEQFF.

The chain carries TRBV4-3 and TRBJ2-2; 10 bases match TRBD2. The CDR3 sequence is 17 residues long. Germline V gene data show CDR1 as LGHNA and CDR2 as YSLEER. J was trimmed by 5 bases and V by 1 base; bases with no gene match: 7. The CDR3 here is CASSQASGGGWTGELFF. For the CDR3, the DNA is TGCGCCAGCAGCCAAGCTAGCGGGGGAGGTTGGACCGGGGAGCTGTTTTTT.

This clone appeared a few times. The gene calls are TRBV5-6 and TRBJ2-3; TRBD2 agrees at 9 bases. Losses at the gene ends were 2 bases for V and 6 bases for J; bases not matched to a gene: 4. The CDR3 extends over 14 amino acids. Germline-derived CDR1 and CDR2 are SGHDT and YYEEEE. CDR3 sequence: CASSLSGRIDTQYF. In DNA form, the CDR3 reads TGTGCCAGCAGCTTAAGCGGGAGGATTGATACGCAGTATTTT.